Following are 5 T cell receptor beta chains from one sample sequenced in a study of shared T cell receptors in the human thymus. TCRdb keeps only in-frame clones here, not all; method: immunoSEQ multiplex PCR. The data show some 720,000 clones, with approximately 87% seen just once and 0.01% held by the top ten. This sample also belongs to another study, concerning human thymus T cells.

The sample comprised thymocytes. All receptors come from a boy less than two years old with a congenital heart defect.

The chain recombines TRBV7-3 with TRBJ2-1, with unresolved D. CDR1 and CDR2 from the germline V gene are SGHTA and FQGTGA. V was pared by 1 base and J by 9 bases, with 13 bases between. The CDR3 loop spans 14 amino acids. The CDR3 nucleotides are TGTGCCAGCAGCTTAAAGCCATTCCCAGGTGAGCAGTTCTTC. It yields the protein CASSLKPFPGEQFF.

Concerning this clone: One end of the junction does not line up with germline, which may come from a read error. J is TRBJ2-7 and V is TRBV7-7, with TRBD2 matching over 11 bases. The V gene's germline CDR1 is SSHAT and CDR2 FNYEAQ (reference sequence). The CDR3 has 14 residues. The CDR3 nucleotides are TGTGCTAGCAGCCCCGGGACTAGCGGCTACGAGCAGTACTTC. This sequence encodes CASSPGTSGYEQYF.

The CDR3 loop is CASLGTGNTEAFF. CDR3 in DNA: TGCGCCAGCCTGGGGACAGGGAACACTGAAGCTTTCTTT. The gene calls are TRBV23-1 and TRBJ1-1; TRBD1 matches at 8 bases. TRBV23-1 is an open reading frame, and its role is uncertain. J lost 1 base, V lost 8 bases, and 3 bases had no gene match. This CDR3 spans 13 amino acids.

The chain joins TRBV19 to TRBJ2-1; 12 nucleotides agree with TRBD2. The CDR3 totals 17 residues. J gave up 8 bases and V 7 bases, and 15 bases lay outside the gene matches. Germline CDR1 and CDR2: LNHDA and SQIVND (reference sequence). Written as DNA, the CDR3 is TGTGCCAGTACCCTTAATTCTAGCGGGAGGGCGCTGGATGAGCAGTTCTTC. This sequence encodes CASTLNSSGRALDEQFF. The whole variable domain, filled in from reference TRBV19 and TRBJ2-1, reads DGGITQSPKYLFRKEGQNVTLSCEQNLNHDAMYWYRQDPGQGLRLIYYSQIVNDFQKGDIAEGYSVSREKKESFPLTVTSAQKNPTAFYLCASTLNSSGRALDEQFFGPGTRLTVL.

CDR3 coding DNA: TGTGCCAGCAGTTTAGGCCCTCAGTTCCCCACTAAAGAGCAGTACTTC. It codes for CASSLGPQFPTKEQYF. The chain combines TRBV27 with TRBJ2-7; D gene uncertain. The CDR3 length is 16 residues. V was clipped by 2 bases and J by 7 bases, with 21 bases between them. Germline CDR1 MNHEY, CDR2 SMNVEV (reference sequence).